This is a list of T cell receptor beta chains from one sample in a study of cytomegalovirus exposure and HLA in healthy donors. Repertoires were generated with immunoSEQ multiplex PCR, while TCRdb's copy carries only in-frame clones and drops some. This table holds more than 95,000 clones, roughly 77% found once. The sequenced sample was PBMCs. The source of these receptors is a woman aged 25 to 39 in good health and CMV-seronegative. Each CDR3 is given with its conserved first and last residue. A D gene is named only where the DNA matches it firmly. For some rows the clone size is stated as once, few or many, or as a class when expanded; others skip it.

d_gene | j_gene | v_gene | abundance | CDR3aa | CDR3nt
. | TRBJ1-3 | TRBV9 | few | CASSPRTVVSGNTIYF | TGTGCCAGCAGCCCAAGGACAGTTGTCTCTGGAAACACCATATATTTT
TRBD1 | TRBJ1-1 | TRBV7-2 | . | CASSFANRGPYTEAFF | TGTGCCAGCAGCTTCGCGAACAGGGGGCCGTACACTGAAGCTTTCTTT
. | TRBJ1-2 | TRBV18 | . | CASSPGGNYGYTF | TGTGCCAGCTCACCCGGTGGTAACTATGGCTACACCTTC
. | TRBJ1-1 | TRBV6-6 | few | CASSRGLGTEAFF | TGTGCCAGCAGCCGGGGATTAGGGACTGAAGCTTTCTTT
. | TRBJ2-1 | TRBV7-6 | once | CASSFSSLAFSSEQFF | TGTGCCAGCAGCTTCAGTAGTCTAGCTTTCTCTTCTGAGCAGTTCTTC
. | TRBJ1-2 | TRBV30 | . | CACSKDRANYGYTF | TGTGCCTGTTCCAAGGACAGAGCTAACTATGGCTACACCTTC
. | TRBJ2-1 | TRBV4-1 | . | CASSQVFAGSYNEQFF | TGCGCCAGCAGCCAAGTTTTTGCAGGCTCCTACAATGAGCAGTTCTTC
. | TRBJ2-7 | TRBV7-6 | . | CASSPGLNYEQYF | TGTGCCAGCAGCCCGGGACTTAACTACGAGCAGTACTTC
TRBD1 | TRBJ2-7 | TRBV19 | . | CASSKTRDRGTYEQYF | TGTGCCAGTAGTAAAACACGGGACAGGGGGACCTACGAGCAGTACTTC
. | TRBJ1-1 | TRBV6-5 | . | CASRSHREGTEAFF | TGTGCCAGCAGGTCCCACAGGGAGGGCACTGAAGCTTTCTTT
TRBD2 | TRBJ2-3 | TRBV14 | . | CASSQDGAGGTTDTQYF | TGTGCCAGCAGCCAAGATGGCGCGGGGGGGACCACAGATACGCAGTATTTT
. | TRBJ1-2 | TRBV5-1 | . | CASSLVQGPYGYTF | TGCGCCAGCAGCTTGGTCCAGGGCCCCTATGGCTACACCTTC
. | TRBJ1-5 | TRBV19 | . | CASSLGGGINQPQHF | TGTGCCAGCTCTCTAGGGGGGGGGATCAATCAGCCCCAGCATTTT
. | TRBJ1-4 | TRBV30 | few | CAWLRYNEKLFF | TGTGCCTGGTTGCGTTATAATGAAAAACTGTTTTTT
. | TRBJ2-1 | TRBV7-9 | . | CASSLGGGPLDEQFF | TGTGCCAGCAGCTTAGGGGGGGGGCCTTTGGATGAGCAGTTCTTC
. | TRBJ2-7 | TRBV4-3 | once | CASSQDHYSYEQYF | TGCGCCAGCAGCCAAGACCACTACTCCTACGAGCAGTACTTC
. | TRBJ1-1 | TRBV14 | few | CASSHSAASPTMNTEAFF | TGTGCCAGCAGCCATTCCGCGGCCAGTCCGACCATGAACACTGAAGCTTTCTTT
. | TRBJ1-2 | TRBV25-1 | . | CASSGTNDRIYGYTF | TGTGCCAGCAGTGGGACAAACGACAGGATCTATGGCTACACCTTC
TRBD1 | TRBJ1-6 | TRBV19 | once | CASRWGTGNSPLHF | TGTGCCAGTAGATGGGGGACAGGCAATTCACCCCTCCACTTT
. | TRBJ2-1 | TRBV19 | few | CASSISTSSYNEQFF | TGTGCCAGTAGTATTAGTACCTCCTCCTACAATGAGCAGTTCTTC